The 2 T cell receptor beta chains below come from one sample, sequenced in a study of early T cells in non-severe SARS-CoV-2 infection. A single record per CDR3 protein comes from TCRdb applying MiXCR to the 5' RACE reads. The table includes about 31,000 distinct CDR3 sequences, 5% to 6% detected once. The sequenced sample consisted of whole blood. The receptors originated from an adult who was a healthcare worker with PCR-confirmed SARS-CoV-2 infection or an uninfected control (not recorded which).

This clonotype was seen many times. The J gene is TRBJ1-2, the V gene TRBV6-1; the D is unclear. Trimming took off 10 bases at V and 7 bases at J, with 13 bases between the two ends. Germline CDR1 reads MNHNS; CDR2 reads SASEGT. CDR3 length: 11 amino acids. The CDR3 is CAIEGYGGYTF. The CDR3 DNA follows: TGTGCCATCGAGGGCTACGGTGGCTACACCTTC.

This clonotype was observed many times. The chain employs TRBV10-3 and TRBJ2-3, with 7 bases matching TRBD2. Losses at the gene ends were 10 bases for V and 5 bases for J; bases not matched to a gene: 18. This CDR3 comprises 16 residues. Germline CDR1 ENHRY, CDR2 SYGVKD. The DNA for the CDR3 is TGTGCCACCTCCGACCCCGCAGCGGGACTGAGAGATACGCAGTATTTT. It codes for CATSDPAAGLRDTQYF.